This T cell receptor beta chain was captured in a study of Graves' ophthalmopathy and Graves' hyperthyroidism. Whole-study context: Before any treatment was given, at initial diagnosis, peripheral blood was collected.

As diagnostic evidence, clinical symptoms, serum thyroxine, TRAb, thyroid ultrasound and orbital computed tomography were relied upon. General observations from the study: Blood shared most expanded thyroid clonotypes above 0.001 frequency.

A remark on this clonotype: Its specificity is unknown.

The V gene lost 5 bases and the J gene lost 5 bases, with 15 bases spanning the gap. This CDR3 comprises 14 residues. Germline CDR1 SGHTA, CDR2 FQGNSA. Amplified material comprised TCR beta CDR3 regions derived from RNA transcripts. Following a first-round RT-PCR that used HTBI primers, a second-round multiplex PCR was carried out. TCRdb reprocessed the multiplex PCR reads via MiXCR and lists one record per CDR3 protein. Of fewer than 70,000 distinct CDR3 sequences detected, about half appear once; the ten largest clones hold over 3.5%. The material sequenced was peripheral blood. The chain uses TRBV7-2 and TRBJ2-5, with D tentatively TRBD2 (6 bases). This TCR derives from an adult woman with Graves' ophthalmopathy. The CDR3 nucleotides are TGTGCCAGCAGCCAAATAAGTCGGGGGGAGACCCAGTACTTC. Translating gives CASSQISRGETQYF. The full variable domain, rest sourced from reference TRBV7-2 and TRBJ2-5, is GAGVSQSPSNKVTEKGKDVELRCDPISGHTALYWYRQSLGQGLEFLIYFQGNSAPDKSGLPSDRFSAERTGGSVSTLTIQRTQQEDSAVYLCASSQISRGETQYFGPGTRLLVL.